Listed below are T cell receptor beta chains from one sample, sequenced in a study of regulatory T cells in long-lasting Graves disease. From the multiplex PCR reads, TCRdb called clonotypes with MiXCR, one entry per CDR3 protein. The sample lists around 320,000 distinct CDR3 sequences; around 17% were seen once. These data were likewise used in another study, on T cells in Graves' hyperthyroidism and ophthalmopathy.

Source: peripheral blood mononuclear cells (PBMCs), taken at new diagnosis, from a patient treated with antithyroid drugs. The receptor source for this set is a man aged 35 to 55 with Graves disease. Both conserved end residues are part of each CDR3. Fields, in order: CDR3 protein, J gene, clone size, V gene, D gene. A D gene is named only where the DNA matches it firmly. Size tells how often a clone was seen (once, few, many) or the class of an expanded clone, and some rows leave it out.

CDR3 protein: CSARQLSGNTIYF; J gene: TRBJ1-3; clone size: many; V gene: TRBV20-1; D gene: NA
CDR3 protein: CASSPISGRGDSPLHF; J gene: TRBJ1-6; clone size: many; V gene: TRBV18; D gene: NA
CDR3 protein: CASSLETHSNQPQHF; J gene: TRBJ1-5; clone size: NA; V gene: TRBV7-2; D gene: NA
CDR3 protein: CAISGTGSTDTQYF; J gene: TRBJ2-3; clone size: many; V gene: TRBV10-3; D gene: TRBD1
CDR3 protein: CASSLETYEQYF; J gene: TRBJ2-7; clone size: NA; V gene: TRBV28; D gene: NA
CDR3 protein: CASTPGQGIIEQFF; J gene: TRBJ2-1; clone size: NA; V gene: TRBV19; D gene: TRBD1
CDR3 protein: CASASGVIGYGYTF; J gene: TRBJ1-2; clone size: many; V gene: TRBV2; D gene: NA
CDR3 protein: CASRMTGSGYSNQPQHF; J gene: TRBJ1-5; clone size: many; V gene: TRBV6-1; D gene: TRBD1
CDR3 protein: CASSVEGTGLHEQFF; J gene: TRBJ2-1; clone size: many; V gene: TRBV9; D gene: TRBD1
CDR3 protein: CASSPGFSGNTIYF; J gene: TRBJ1-3; clone size: few; V gene: TRBV28; D gene: NA
CDR3 protein: CSARKAGVRNEQFF; J gene: TRBJ2-1; clone size: many; V gene: TRBV20-1; D gene: TRBD2
CDR3 protein: CASSGGGWDEQFF; J gene: TRBJ2-1; clone size: many; V gene: TRBV11-1; D gene: NA
CDR3 protein: CSARGAQGLQRDTQYF; J gene: TRBJ2-3; clone size: many; V gene: TRBV20-1; D gene: NA
CDR3 protein: CSMPGQGSYEQYF; J gene: TRBJ2-7; clone size: many; V gene: TRBV20-1; D gene: TRBD1
CDR3 protein: CASSLPTGNPSGELFF; J gene: TRBJ2-2; clone size: few; V gene: TRBV5-1; D gene: TRBD1
CDR3 protein: CASSGGGLNTEAFF; J gene: TRBJ1-1; clone size: NA; V gene: TRBV9; D gene: TRBD1
CDR3 protein: CASRRTSGGAFYEQYF; J gene: TRBJ2-7; clone size: NA; V gene: TRBV12-3/TRBV12-4; D gene: TRBD2
CDR3 protein: CASSLDGTGVYNEQFF; J gene: TRBJ2-1; clone size: NA; V gene: TRBV5-1; D gene: TRBD1
CDR3 protein: CASSLWLAGGSYNEQFF; J gene: TRBJ2-1; clone size: NA; V gene: TRBV7-2; D gene: TRBD2
CDR3 protein: CASSYSGQGGSPLHF; J gene: TRBJ1-6; clone size: NA; V gene: TRBV6-5; D gene: TRBD1
CDR3 protein: CSVAGSTETQYF; J gene: TRBJ2-5; clone size: NA; V gene: TRBV29-1; D gene: NA
CDR3 protein: CSVATLYNEQFF; J gene: TRBJ2-1; clone size: few; V gene: TRBV29-1; D gene: NA
CDR3 protein: CAITRDRGYEQYF; J gene: TRBJ2-7; clone size: few; V gene: TRBV10-3; D gene: TRBD1
CDR3 protein: CASSPPRGANTYNEQFF; J gene: TRBJ2-1; clone size: few; V gene: TRBV3-1; D gene: NA
CDR3 protein: CASSFLGFYEQYF; J gene: TRBJ2-7; clone size: few; V gene: TRBV7-6; D gene: NA